The 8 T cell receptor beta chains listed next were all sequenced from one sample in a study of blood T cell repertoires in COVID-19 (dated by TCRdb to 2020 to 2021). Library prep was done by the immunoSEQ multiplex PCR assay. TCRdb holds this immuneACCESS table with in-frame rearrangements only. Some clones are missing; in checked studies, unresolved V genes explain under half, and the rest has no known cause. The sample table records over 30,000 clones; 90% to 95% of these occur just once. The top ten clonotypes cover under 6% of the sample. Specimen: peripheral blood. These receptor sequences come from a human donor in a cohort sampled during active COVID-19.

The chain combines TRBV4-1 with TRBJ2-7; 8 positions agree with TRBD1. CDR1 MGHRA and CDR2 YSYEKL come from the germline V gene. Trimming at V came to 3 bases and at J to 6 bases, leaving 4 bases not matched to a gene. This CDR3 comprises 13 residues. CDR3 protein: CASSQRTGFEQYV. CDR3 nucleotide sequence: TGCGCCAGCAGCCAGAGGACAGGGTTCGAGCAGTACGTC.

The rearrangement uses TRBV18 and TRBJ2-1; the match to TRBD2 covers 8 bases. Germline values: CDR1 KGHSH, CDR2 LQKENI. The CDR3 spans 16 residues. With V trimmed by 3 bases and J by 5 bases, 9 bases remained unmatched. The CDR3 DNA reads as TGTGCCAGCTCACCCCCCGTGGGCGGGGGGAACAATGAGCAGTTCTTC. Protein: CASSPPVGGGNNEQFF. Looking up the rest from reference TRBV18 and TRBJ2-1 gives the full variable domain: NAGVMQNPRHLVRRRGQEARLRCSPMKGHSHVYWYRQLPEEGLKFMVYLQKENIIDESGMPKERFSAEFPKEGPSILRIQQVVRGDSAAYFCASSPPVGGGNNEQFFGPGTRLTVL.

The chain uses TRBV30 and TRBJ2-5, with D perhaps matching TRBD1 (7 bases). The CDR3 covers 13 residues. Germline assignment: CDR1 GTSNPN and CDR2 SVGIG (reference sequence). The V gene lost 5 bases and the J gene lost 7 bases, with 17 bases spanning the gap. CDR3 nucleotide sequence: TGTGCCTGGGTGGGACAGTTCGGGGGGACCCAGTACTTC. This translates into CAWVGQFGGTQYF.

The CDR3: CASSLLGGGSTGELFF. The CDR3 DNA reads as TGTGCCAGCAGCCTGTTGGGCGGGGGTTCGACCGGGGAGCTGTTTTTT. The chain has TRBV7-9 and TRBJ2-2; 7 positions agree with TRBD2. V lost 5 bases to trimming and J lost 5 bases; unmatched junction nucleotides: 11. This CDR3 contains 16 residues. The germline gives CDR1 SEHNR, CDR2 FQNEAQ (reference sequence).

The chain is built from TRBV7-3 and TRBJ2-5; the match to TRBD2 covers 9 bases. V lost 1 base to trimming and J lost 4 bases; unmatched junction nucleotides: 4. The CDR3 spans 15 residues. Germline loops: CDR1 SGHTA, CDR2 FQGTGA. The CDR3 sequence is CASSLSAGGGETQYF. DNA for the CDR3: TGTGCCAGCAGCTTAAGCGCGGGAGGGGGAGAGACCCAGTACTTC.

The chain combines TRBV6-5 with TRBJ1-2, with 9 bases matching TRBD1. Germline loops: CDR1 MNHEY, CDR2 SVGAGI. The CDR3 length is 15 residues. With 6 bases clipped from V and 4 bases from J, the junction kept 9 bases outside the gene matches. Here the CDR3 reads CASSLTQGAGYGYTF. CDR3 sequence (DNA): TGTGCCAGCAGCCTTACACAGGGGGCGGGCTATGGCTACACCTTC.

The chain joins TRBV2 to TRBJ1-1, with 7 bases fitting TRBD1. The trim removed 5 bases at V and 1 base at J, leaving 13 bases unmatched. CDR1 is SNHLY and CDR2 is FYNNEI in the germline V gene. The length of the CDR3 is 17 residues. CDR3 DNA sequence: TGTGCCAGCAGTCCAGACAGGGCCCGCATGGGGAACACTGAAGCTTTCTTT. Protein product: CASSPDRARMGNTEAFF. Using reference TRBV2 and TRBJ1-1 for the parts outside the CDR3, the full variable domain is EPEVTQTPSHQVTQMGQEVILRCVPISNHLYFYWYRQILGQKVEFLVSFYNNEISEKSEIFDDQFSVERPDGSNFTLKIRSTKLEDSAMYFCASSPDRARMGNTEAFFGQGTRLTVV.

This chain joins TRBV3-1 (or the pseudogene TRBV3-2) and TRBJ2-7; 8 nucleotides agree with TRBD2. Germline V gives CDR1 LGHDT, CDR2 YNNKEL (reference sequence). The CDR3 totals 16 residues. With 5 bases clipped from V and 5 bases from J, the junction kept 14 bases outside the gene matches. CDR3 coding DNA: TGTGCCAGCAGCTATCCGGGACTAGGGACGATCCACGAGCAGTACGTC. The encoded protein is CASSYPGLGTIHEQYV.